One sample yielded the 21 T cell receptor beta chains listed below, sequenced in a study of blood T cell repertoires in COVID-19. Some clones are missing from TCRdb's copy, which holds only in-frame ones; the method was immunoSEQ multiplex PCR. The repertoire holds roughly 99,000 clones, about nine tenths seen once, with 6.8% in the top ten. The sample consisted of peripheral blood. All receptors derive from a middle-aged man with active or convalescent COVID-19.

The chain links TRBV5-1 to TRBJ2-1, with D possibly matching TRBD2 (6 bases). The CDR3 length is 14 residues. Per the germline V gene, CDR1 is SGHRS and CDR2 is YFSETQ. The V and J ends lost 4 bases and 9 bases respectively, with 17 bases between them. This chain's CDR3 is CASSRDPVGGEQFF. In DNA form, the CDR3 reads TGCGCCAGCAGCCGGGACCCCGTCGGGGGTGAGCAGTTCTTC.

This sequence joins TRBV6-1 and TRBJ2-7; tentatively, D is TRBD1 (6 bases). CDR3 length equals 16 residues. Germline lookup yields CDR1 MNHNS and CDR2 SASEGT. With 4 bases removed from V and 5 bases from J, the gap between germline ends came to 21 bases. The chain's CDR3 is CASSGGPGQLPHEQYF. CDR3 DNA: TGTGCCAGCAGTGGGGGCCCGGGACAACTGCCCCACGAGCAGTACTTC.

The chain joins TRBV2 to TRBJ2-4; 10 bases map to TRBD1. CDR1 SNHLY and CDR2 FYNNEI come from the germline V gene. The CDR3 loop spans 19 amino acids. The junction had 13 bases not matched to a gene; V was cut back by 2 bases and J by 3 bases. CDR3 sequence: CASSEHELGTGDVKNIQYF. The CDR3 DNA is TGTGCCAGCAGTGAACACGAACTGGGGACAGGGGATGTCAAAAACATTCAGTACTTC.

The J gene is TRBJ2-7, the V gene TRBV4-1; perhaps TRBD1 as D (6 bases). The CDR3 loop spans 14 amino acids. The germline V and J ends were trimmed by 0 bases and 8 bases, with 14 bases remaining between them. Germline V CDR1 and CDR2: MGHRA, YSYEKL. Written as DNA, the CDR3 is TGCGCCAGCAGCCAAGATGTTGGCAGGGGACAGCAGTACTTC. Translation gives CASSQDVGRGQQYF.

The rearrangement links TRBV28 to TRBJ1-1, with D perhaps TRBD1 (5 bases). The V end was cut by 2 bases, the J end by 6 bases, with 13 bases between. Germline assignment: CDR1 MDHEN and CDR2 SYDVKM. This CDR3 spans 14 amino acids. CDR3 coding DNA: TGTGCCAGCAGTTTAGATACAGGCTCGGCTGAAGCTTTCTTT. This sequence encodes CASSLDTGSAEAFF.

The rearrangement joins TRBV27 to TRBJ1-2; 8 nucleotides agree with TRBD1. V shed 6 bases, J shed 4 bases, and the junction held 4 bases outside the gene matches. The germline CDR1 and CDR2 sequences are MNHEY and SMNVEV (reference sequence). The CDR3 contains 13 residues. The CDR3 protein is CASSLDRGYGYTF. CDR3 in DNA: TGTGCCAGCAGCCTTGACAGGGGCTATGGCTACACCTTC.

The J gene is TRBJ2-7, the V gene TRBV18; the match to TRBD1 covers 7 bases. Trimming took 2 bases from V and 2 from J; bases not matched to a gene: 9. The germline V gene encodes CDR1 KGHSH and CDR2 LQKENI. The CDR3 runs 16 residues. The chain's CDR3 is CASSPSFGTDTYEQYF. CDR3 nucleotide sequence: TGTGCCAGCTCACCAAGTTTCGGGACAGATACCTACGAGCAGTACTTC.

This sequence joins TRBV5-1 and TRBJ1-1; the D is unclear. The CDR3 has 14 residues. Germline loops: CDR1 SGHRS, CDR2 YFSETQ. V dropped 0 bases and J dropped 4 bases, with 10 bases sitting between them. The CDR3 DNA follows: TGCGCCAGCAGCTTGGATGGCAGGCGCACTGAAGCTTTCTTT. This sequence encodes CASSLDGRRTEAFF.

This chain links TRBV3-1 (or the pseudogene TRBV3-2) with TRBJ2-5; 14 nucleotides line up with TRBD2. V dropped 4 bases and J dropped 4; count of bases not matched to a gene: 5. This CDR3 region has 16 residues. From germline, CDR1 is LGHDT and CDR2 YNNKEL (reference sequence). This CDR3 reads CASSLGTSGSGETQYF. The CDR3 coding sequence is TGTGCCAGCAGCCTCGGGACTAGCGGGAGCGGAGAGACCCAGTACTTC.

This clone came up once. The gene calls are TRBV3-1 (or the pseudogene TRBV3-2) and TRBJ2-1; 7 bases line up with TRBD2. Germline-derived CDR1 and CDR2 are LGHDT and YNNKEL (reference sequence). The CDR3 length is 16 residues. J lost 2 bases, V lost 5 bases, and 9 bases had no gene match. CDR3: CASSIGLSGTYNEQFF. CDR3 in DNA: TGTGCCAGCAGCATCGGGCTAAGCGGGACCTACAATGAGCAGTTCTTC.

CDR3 amino acids: CASSLNTEAFF. The CDR3 region has the DNA TGTGCCAGCAGCCTAAACACTGAAGCTTTCTTT. The chain has TRBV7-8 and TRBJ1-1; D remains ambiguous. V was shortened by 5 bases and J by 2 bases, with 3 bases between the two germline ends. The CDR3 covers 11 residues. CDR1 SGHVS and CDR2 FQNEAQ come from the germline V gene.

This clone appeared a few times. The chain is built from TRBV28 and TRBJ1-2; TRBD1 aligns across 8 bases. From germline, CDR1 is MDHEN and CDR2 SYDVKM. Trimming at V came to 8 bases and at J to 8 bases, leaving 7 bases not matched to a gene. CDR3 length: 12 amino acids. The CDR3, as DNA: TGTGCCAGCCTAGACAGGGGACTGGGCTACACCTTC. Translating gives CASLDRGLGYTF.

V gene TRBV7-8 combines with J gene TRBJ1-2; possible D gene TRBD1, 5 bases. The germline V gene encodes CDR1 SGHVS and CDR2 FQNEAQ. CDR3 length: 13 amino acids. Trimming took 8 bases from V and 2 from J, leaving 12 bases between them. This chain's CDR3 is CASSQGINYGYTF. The CDR3, as DNA: TGTGCCAGCTCCCAGGGAATAAACTATGGCTACACCTTC.

The chain uses TRBV10-3 and TRBJ2-2; TRBD2 matches at 11 bases. The V gene's germline CDR1 is ENHRY and CDR2 SYGVKD. This CDR3 has 17 residues. V shed 6 bases, J shed 1 base, and the junction held 7 bases outside the gene matches. DNA for the CDR3: TGTGCCATCAGAAGGGGGACTAGCGGACAGAACACCGGGGAGCTGTTTTTT. Its protein is CAIRRGTSGQNTGELFF.

V and J are TRBV7-9 and TRBJ2-1; D might be TRBD1 (6 bases). This CDR3 has 16 residues. Between the trimmed V and J ends, which lost 5 bases and 3 bases, there was a span of 17 bases. Per the germline V gene, CDR1 is SEHNR and CDR2 is FQNEAQ (reference sequence). For the CDR3, the DNA is TGTGCCAGCAGCCCGCCGGGACAAAGCAGCTACAATGAGCAGTTCTTC. This translates into CASSPPGQSSYNEQFF.

The gene calls are TRBV7-2 and TRBJ2-7; 9 positions match TRBD1. The J segment lost 6 bases and the V segment lost 5 bases, leaving 5 bases of the junction unmatched. There are 13 residues in the CDR3. CDR1 and CDR2 (germline): SGHTA, FQGNSA. The CDR3 sequence is CASSTGQGGEQYF. CDR3 DNA sequence: TGTGCCAGCAGCACGGGACAGGGAGGCGAGCAGTACTTC.

The V and J genes are TRBV14 and TRBJ2-7; 12 bases are a match to TRBD2. Germline loops: CDR1 SGHDN, CDR2 FVKESK. CDR3 length: 17 residues. V dropped 0 bases and J dropped 7; count of bases not matched to a gene: 10. In DNA form, the CDR3 reads TGTGCCAGCAGCCAAGATGATGCTAGCGGGAGGGCCTTTGAGCAGTACTTC. Translation: CASSQDDASGRAFEQYF.

The V and J genes are TRBV5-1 and TRBJ1-1; no firm D call. V shed 1 base and J shed 5 bases, with 15 bases lying between them. Germline CDR1 reads SGHRS; CDR2 reads YFSETQ. The CDR3 covers 15 residues. The CDR3 protein is CASSLLRVRRTEAFF. The DNA of the CDR3 is TGCGCCAGCAGCTTGCTTCGGGTTAGAAGGACTGAAGCTTTCTTT.

V is TRBV5-1 and J is TRBJ2-7; a possible D gene is TRBD2 (6 bases). The germline gives CDR1 SGHRS, CDR2 YFSETQ. This CDR3 region has 15 residues. The V end lost 4 bases, the J end lost 2 bases, and 16 bases lay between the germline ends. The CDR3, as DNA: TGCGCCAGCAGCCAAGACTTGGGGAGGACCTACGAGCAGTACTTC. Amino acid sequence: CASSQDLGRTYEQYF.

CDR3 protein: CASSQSPYTEAFF. The CDR3 DNA reads as TGTGCCAGCAGCCAAAGCCCCTATACTGAAGCTTTCTTT. The V gene is TRBV12-3 or TRBV12-4, the J gene TRBJ1-1; D is uncertain. This CDR3 has 13 amino acids. The ends were cut back, 6 bases at V and 5 bases at J, with 13 bases in the middle.

The chain recombines TRBV6-1 with TRBJ2-1; 9 bases map to TRBD2. Looked up from germline, CDR1 is MNHNS and CDR2 is SASEGT. The CDR3 spans 16 residues. Trimming took 0 bases from V and 7 from J; bases not matched to a gene: 7. The CDR3 region is CASSEASGSTSNEQFF. The DNA of the CDR3 is TGTGCCAGCAGTGAAGCTAGCGGGAGTACGTCGAATGAGCAGTTCTTC.